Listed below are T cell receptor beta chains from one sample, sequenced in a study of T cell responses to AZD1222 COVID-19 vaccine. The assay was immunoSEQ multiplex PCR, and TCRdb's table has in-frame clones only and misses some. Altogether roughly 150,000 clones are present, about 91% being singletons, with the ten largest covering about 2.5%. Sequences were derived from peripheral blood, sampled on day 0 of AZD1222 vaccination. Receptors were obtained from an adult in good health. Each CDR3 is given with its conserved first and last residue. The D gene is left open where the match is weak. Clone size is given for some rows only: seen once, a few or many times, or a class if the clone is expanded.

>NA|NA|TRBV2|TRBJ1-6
CASRVDRINSPLHF
TGTGCCAGCAGAGTGGACAGAATTAATTCACCCCTCCACTTT
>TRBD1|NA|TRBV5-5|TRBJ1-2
CASRVQGIDGYTF
TGTGCCAGCAGGGTACAGGGGATTGATGGCTACACCTTC
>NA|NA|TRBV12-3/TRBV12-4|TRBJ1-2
CASSLMIYGYTF
TGTGCCAGCAGTTTGATGATCTATGGCTACACCTTC
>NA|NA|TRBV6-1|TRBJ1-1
CASSESRGVRNTEAFF
TGTGCCAGCAGTGAGTCCCGTGGAGTTAGGAACACTGAAGCTTTCTTT
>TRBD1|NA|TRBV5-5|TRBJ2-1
CASSLVRGHNEQFF
TGTGCCAGCAGCTTGGTTAGGGGGCACAATGAGCAGTTCTTC
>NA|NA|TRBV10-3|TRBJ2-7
CATHPGTTYEQYF
TGTGCCACCCATCCGGGGACGACCTACGAGCAGTACTTC
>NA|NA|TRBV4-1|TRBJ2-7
CASSQGYGGASDF
TGCGCCAGCAGCCAAGGTTATGGGGGAGCTTCGGACTTC
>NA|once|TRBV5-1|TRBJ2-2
CASNPLPEGGELFF
TGCGCCAGCAACCCTCTCCCCGAGGGCGGGGAGCTGTTTTTT
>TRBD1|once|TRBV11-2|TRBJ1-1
CASSPRGQFYTEAFF
TGTGCCAGCAGCCCGAGGGGACAGTTTTACACTGAAGCTTTCTTT
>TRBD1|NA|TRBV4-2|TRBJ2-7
CASSRNTGDLSYEQYF
TGTGCCAGCAGCCGAAACACAGGGGACCTCTCCTACGAGCAGTACTTC